The T cell receptor (beta chain) under discussion was sequenced for a study of blood T cells in healthy people across ages. Findings and caveats of the study: Diversity figures derived from one million T cells were judged to underestimate the true value. Strong correlation linked observed beta diversity and percent naive T cells.

As for this clonotype: Its target is unknown.

Combining a sample-barcoded 5' primer with a J-beta primer mix, a second PCR ran for roughly 6 to 12 cycles. The yield of each sample was at least 3 million CDR3-containing paired-end reads. TCRdb independently ran MiXCR on the 5' RACE reads; one entry per CDR3 protein. The profile shows some 1.8 million distinct CDR3 sequences, approximately 40% of them singletons. Sequenced sample: blood. This receptor was taken from a human donor in good health.

Here the CDR3 reads CSVDSFVGAHETRYF. The CDR3 DNA reads TGCAGTGTCGACTCTTTCGTGGGGGCCCACGAGACCCGGTACTTC. This chain joins TRBV20-1 and TRBJ2-4; D perhaps matches TRBD1 (6 bases). CDR3 length equals 15 residues. CDR1 DFQATT and CDR2 SNEGSKA come from the germline V gene (reference sequence). Trimming took off 7 bases at V and 15 bases at J, with 31 bases between the two ends.